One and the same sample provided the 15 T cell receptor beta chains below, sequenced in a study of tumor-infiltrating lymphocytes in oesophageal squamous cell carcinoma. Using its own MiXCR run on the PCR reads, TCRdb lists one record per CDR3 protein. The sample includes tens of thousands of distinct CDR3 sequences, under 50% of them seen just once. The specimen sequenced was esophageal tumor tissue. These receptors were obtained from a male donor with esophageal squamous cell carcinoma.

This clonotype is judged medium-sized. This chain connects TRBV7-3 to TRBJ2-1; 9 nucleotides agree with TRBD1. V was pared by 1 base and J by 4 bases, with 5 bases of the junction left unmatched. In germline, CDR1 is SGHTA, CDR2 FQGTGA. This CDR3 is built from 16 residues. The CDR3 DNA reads TGTGCCAGCAGCTTAATAGGTGGACAGGGGTACAATGAGCAGTTCTTC. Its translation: CASSLIGGQGYNEQFF.

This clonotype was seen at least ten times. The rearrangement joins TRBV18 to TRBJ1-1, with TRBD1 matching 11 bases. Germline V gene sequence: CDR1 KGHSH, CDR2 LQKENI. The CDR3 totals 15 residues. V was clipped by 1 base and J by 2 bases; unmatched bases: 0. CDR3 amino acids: CASSPRTGGNTEAFF. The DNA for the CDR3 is TGTGCCAGCTCACCACGGACAGGGGGCAACACTGAAGCTTTCTTT.

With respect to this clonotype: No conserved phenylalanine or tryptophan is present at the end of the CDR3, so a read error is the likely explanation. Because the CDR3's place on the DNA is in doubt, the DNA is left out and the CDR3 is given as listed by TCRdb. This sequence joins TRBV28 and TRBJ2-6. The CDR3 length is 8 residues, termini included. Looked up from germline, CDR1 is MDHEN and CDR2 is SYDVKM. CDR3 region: CASSLGTS.

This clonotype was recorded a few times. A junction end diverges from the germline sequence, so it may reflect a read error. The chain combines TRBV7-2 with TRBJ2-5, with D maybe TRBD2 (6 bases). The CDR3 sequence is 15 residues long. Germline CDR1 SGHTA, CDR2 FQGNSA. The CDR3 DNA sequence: TGTGCCAGCAGCTTCTCGGCCGGGAGTCAAGAGGCCCAGTACTTC. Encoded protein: CASSFSAGSQEAQYF.

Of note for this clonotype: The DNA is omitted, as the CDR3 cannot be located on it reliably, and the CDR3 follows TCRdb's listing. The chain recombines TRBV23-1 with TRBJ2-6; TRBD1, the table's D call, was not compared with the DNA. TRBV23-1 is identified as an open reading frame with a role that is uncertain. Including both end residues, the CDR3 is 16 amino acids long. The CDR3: CASSQSPGGRWLHLRF.

The CDR3 sequence is CASSRDRSSSEAFF. Here the CDR3 DNA reads TGTGCCAGCAGCCGGGACAGGAGCTCATCGGAAGCTTTCTTT. The gene calls are TRBV7-2 and TRBJ1-1; 8 bases match TRBD1. CDR3 size: 14 residues. Trimming cost V 5 bases and J 8 bases; bases outside gene matches: 10. Per the germline V gene, CDR1 is SGHTA and CDR2 is FQGNSA.

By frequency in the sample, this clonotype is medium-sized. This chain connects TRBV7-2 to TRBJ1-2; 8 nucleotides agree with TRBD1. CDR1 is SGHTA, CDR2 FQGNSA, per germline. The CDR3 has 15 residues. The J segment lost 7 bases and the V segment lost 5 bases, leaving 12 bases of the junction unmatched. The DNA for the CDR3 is TGTGCCAGCAGCCCTTACCTAACAGGGGGAGGTGGCTACACCTTC. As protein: CASSPYLTGGGGYTF.

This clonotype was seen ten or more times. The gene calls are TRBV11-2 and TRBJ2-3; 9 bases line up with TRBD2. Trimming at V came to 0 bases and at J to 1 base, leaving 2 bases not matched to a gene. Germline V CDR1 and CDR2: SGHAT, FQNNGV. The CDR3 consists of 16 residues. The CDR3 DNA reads TGTGCCAGCAGCTTAGAGACTAGCGGCCGCACAGATACGCAGTATTTT. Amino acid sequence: CASSLETSGRTDTQYF.

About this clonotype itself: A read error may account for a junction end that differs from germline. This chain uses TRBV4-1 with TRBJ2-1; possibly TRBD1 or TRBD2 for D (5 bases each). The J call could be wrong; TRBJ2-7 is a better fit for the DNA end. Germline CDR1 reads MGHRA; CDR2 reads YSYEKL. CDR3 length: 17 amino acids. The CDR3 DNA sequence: TGTGCCAGCAGCCAAGAGGGAGCAGGGATCTCCTACAATGAGCAGTACTTC. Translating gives CASSQEGAGISYNEQYF.

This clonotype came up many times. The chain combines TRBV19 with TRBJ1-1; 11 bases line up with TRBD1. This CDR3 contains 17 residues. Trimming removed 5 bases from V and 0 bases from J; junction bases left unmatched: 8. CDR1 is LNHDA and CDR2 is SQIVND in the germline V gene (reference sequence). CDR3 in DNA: TGTGCCAGTAGTGGATGGGACAGGGGGACGATGAACACTGAAGCTTTCTTT. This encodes CASSGWDRGTMNTEAFF.

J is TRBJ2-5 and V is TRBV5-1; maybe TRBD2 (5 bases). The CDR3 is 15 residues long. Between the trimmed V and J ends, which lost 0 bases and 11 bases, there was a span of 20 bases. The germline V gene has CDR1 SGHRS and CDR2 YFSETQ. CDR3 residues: CASSLVGETYNEQYF. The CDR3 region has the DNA TGCGCCAGCAGCTTGGTCGGGGAGACCTACAATGAGCAGTACTTC.

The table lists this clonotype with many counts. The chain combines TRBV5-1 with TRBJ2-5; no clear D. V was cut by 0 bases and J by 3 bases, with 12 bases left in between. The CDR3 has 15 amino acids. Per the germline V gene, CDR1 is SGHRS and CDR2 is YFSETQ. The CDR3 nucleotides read TGCGCCAGCAGCTTGGCAGCCAGTCCCAAAGAGACCCAGTACTTC. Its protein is CASSLAASPKETQYF.

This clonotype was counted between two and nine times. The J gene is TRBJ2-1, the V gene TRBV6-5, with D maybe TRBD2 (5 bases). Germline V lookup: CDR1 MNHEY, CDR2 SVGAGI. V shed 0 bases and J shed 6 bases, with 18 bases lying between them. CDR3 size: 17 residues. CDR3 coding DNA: TGTGCCAGCAGTTACTCGATCCCCGGGAACGAGGGCAATGAGCAGTTCTTC. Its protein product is CASSYSIPGNEGNEQFF.

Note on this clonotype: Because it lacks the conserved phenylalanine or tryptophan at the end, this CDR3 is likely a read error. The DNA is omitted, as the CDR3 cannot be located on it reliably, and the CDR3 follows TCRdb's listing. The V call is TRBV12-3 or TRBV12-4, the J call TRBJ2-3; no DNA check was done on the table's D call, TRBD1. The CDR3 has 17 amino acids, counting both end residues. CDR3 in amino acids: CASSPRGGSHNEQFFGP.

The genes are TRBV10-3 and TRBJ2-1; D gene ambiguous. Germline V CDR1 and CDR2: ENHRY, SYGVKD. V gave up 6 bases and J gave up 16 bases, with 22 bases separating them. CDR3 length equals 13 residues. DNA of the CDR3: TGTGCCATCAGCCCCGCGGCGAACACTGAAGCTTTCTTC. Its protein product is CAISPAANTEAFF.